Listed below are T cell receptor beta chains from one sample, sequenced in a study of blood T cell repertoires in COVID-19. Data came from immunoSEQ multiplex PCR; TCRdb stores just in-frame clones and leaves some out. The sample holds approximately 150,000 clones, roughly nine tenths seen once. The sequenced sample was peripheral blood. The source is a human donor in a cohort sampled during active COVID-19. Each CDR3 is given with its conserved first and last residue. Fields, in order: clone size, D gene, J gene, V gene, CDR3 protein, CDR3 DNA. The D gene is left open where the match is weak. Not all rows give a size; the values are once, few, many and, for expanded clones, a class.

>once|NA|TRBJ1-5|TRBV29-1
CSVATGFHQPQHF
TGCAGCGTTGCCACAGGTTTTCATCAGCCCCAGCATTTT
>NA|TRBD2|TRBJ2-5|TRBV28
CASSLAGTSGAETQYF
TGTGCCAGCAGTTTAGCCGGGACTAGCGGGGCGGAGACCCAGTACTTC
>NA|NA|TRBJ1-2|TRBV2
CASSPGLNYGYTF
TGTGCCAGCAGCCCCGGACTCAACTATGGCTACACCTTC
>NA|NA|TRBJ2-2|TRBV6-1
CASSEGIGDTGELFF
TGTGCCAGCAGTGAAGGGATAGGGGACACCGGGGAGCTGTTTTTT
>NA|NA|TRBJ1-1|TRBV6-4
CASSVNRESTEAFF
TGTGCCAGCAGTGTGAACAGGGAAAGTACTGAAGCTTTCTTT
>NA|TRBD2|TRBJ2-3|TRBV4-1
CASSRGGTTDTQYF
TGCGCCAGCAGCCGCGGGGGGACCACAGATACGCAGTATTTT
>NA|TRBD1|TRBJ2-3|TRBV4-1
CASSQHPGTGRTDTQYF
TGCGCCAGCAGCCAACATCCCGGGACAGGTAGGACAGATACGCAGTATTTT
>NA|TRBD1|TRBJ2-5|TRBV7-9
CASSPGQGGSGTQYF
TGTGCCAGCAGCCCGGGACAGGGGGGCTCTGGGACCCAGTACTTC
>NA|NA|TRBJ1-2|TRBV18
CASSQDTNSGYTF
TGTGCCAGCTCACAGGACACTAACAGTGGCTACACCTTC
>NA|TRBD1|TRBJ1-5|TRBV7-7
CASSSSRDRGEYSNQPQHF
TGTGCCAGCAGCTCCTCTAGGGACAGGGGGGAATATAGCAATCAGCCCCAGCATTTT
>NA|TRBD1|TRBJ2-5|TRBV7-8
CASSSDRAETQYF
TGTGCCAGCAGCTCGGACAGGGCCGAGACCCAGTACTTC
>NA|TRBD2|TRBJ2-3|TRBV19
CASSSHIGLATDTQYF
TGTGCCAGTAGTTCTCATATAGGACTAGCCACAGATACGCAGTATTTT
>NA|NA|TRBJ2-2|TRBV20-1
CSASRGARTGELFF
TGCAGTGCTAGTCGGGGGGCGCGAACCGGGGAGCTGTTTTTT
>NA|NA|TRBJ2-7|TRBV12-5
CASSGFGRSYEQYF
TGTGCTAGTTCAGGATTTGGGCGTTCCTACGAGCAGTACTTC
>NA|TRBD1|TRBJ1-2|TRBV7-9
CASSLATGGYGYTF
TGTGCCAGCAGCTTAGCGACAGGGGGCTATGGCTACACCTTC
>NA|TRBD1|TRBJ2-7|TRBV5-4
CASSWDRGTYEQYF
TGTGCCAGCAGCTGGGACAGGGGAACCTACGAGCAGTACTTC
>NA|TRBD1|TRBJ1-2|TRBV7-8
CASSRGGQGYGYTF
TGTGCCAGCAGCCGAGGGGGACAGGGGTATGGCTACACCTTC
>NA|NA|TRBJ2-7|TRBV15
CATSRDGGNTGVEQYF
TGTGCCACCAGCAGAGACGGGGGCAACACAGGGGTTGAGCAGTACTTC
>NA|NA|TRBJ1-5|TRBV18
CASSPSGGSGNQPQHF
TGTGCCAGCTCACCAAGCGGGGGTAGTGGCAATCAGCCCCAGCATTTT
>NA|TRBD1|TRBJ2-1|TRBV6-5
CASSSDRGPYNEQFF
TGTGCCAGCAGTTCGGACAGGGGGCCCTACAATGAGCAGTTCTTC
>few|TRBD2|TRBJ2-7|TRBV25-1
CASSVLESGGEQYF
TGTGCCAGCAGTGTTTTGGAAAGCGGGGGCGAGCAGTACTTC
>NA|NA|TRBJ1-2|TRBV3-1/TRBV3-2
CASSYQPAIAYGYTF
TGTGCCAGCAGCTACCAACCCGCGATAGCCTATGGCTACACCTTC
>NA|TRBD2|TRBJ2-1|TRBV4-1
CASSLSGVPYNEQFF
TGCGCCAGCAGCCTTAGCGGGGTACCCTACAATGAGCAGTTCTTC
>NA|TRBD1|TRBJ1-4|TRBV16
CASSSPDRGREKLFF
TGTGCCAGCAGCTCGCCGGACAGGGGGCGCGAAAAACTGTTTTTT